This T cell receptor (beta chain) was sequenced in a study of cytomegalovirus exposure and HLA in healthy donors. Whole-study context: The 90 to 150 validation repertoires, a later analysis reported, used the same platform as the 550 to 700 repertoires from the first cohort.

In this sample, this clone turned up once. The antigen is unknown. TCRdb's table, derived via immunoSEQ multiplex PCR, lists solely in-frame clones and lacks some. This sample has tens of thousands of clones, with about 91% found just once. Looked up from germline, CDR1 is SNHLY and CDR2 is FYNNEI. This CDR3 spans 14 amino acids. The V and J ends lost 5 bases and 0 bases respectively, with 8 bases between them. Findings of the study overall: The study flagged fewer than 200 TCR beta chains as cytomegalovirus-associated. Most TCR sequences were seen very rarely across donors, but some public TCRs occurred in many.

The donors were in the approximately 120-subject validation cohort, distinct from the roughly 700-subject first cohort. Sequenced sample: PBMCs. This TCR came from a woman in her late teens or twenties in good health and CMV-seronegative. The chain links TRBV2 to TRBJ2-1; D remains unclear. The CDR3 sequence is CASSQLVSYNEQFF. DNA of the CDR3: TGTGCCAGCAGTCAACTGGTCTCCTACAATGAGCAGTTCTTC.